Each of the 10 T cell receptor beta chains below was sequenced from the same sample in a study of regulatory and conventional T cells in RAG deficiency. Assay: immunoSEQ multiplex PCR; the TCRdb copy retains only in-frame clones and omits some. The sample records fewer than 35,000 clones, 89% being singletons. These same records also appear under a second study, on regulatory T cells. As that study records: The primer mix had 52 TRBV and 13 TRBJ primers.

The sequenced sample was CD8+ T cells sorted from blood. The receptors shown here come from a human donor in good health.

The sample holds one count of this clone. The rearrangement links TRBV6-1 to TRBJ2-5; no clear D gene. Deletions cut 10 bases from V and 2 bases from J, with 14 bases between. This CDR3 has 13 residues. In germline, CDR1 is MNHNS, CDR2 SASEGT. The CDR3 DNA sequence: TGTGCCACCGAACTGCAGCTACAAGAGACCCAGTACTTC. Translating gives CATELQLQETQYF.

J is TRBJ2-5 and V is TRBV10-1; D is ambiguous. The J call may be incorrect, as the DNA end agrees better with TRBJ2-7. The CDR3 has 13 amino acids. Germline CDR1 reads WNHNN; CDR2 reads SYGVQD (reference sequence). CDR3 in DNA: TGCGCCAGCAGTGAGTCCCCCAGACGCGAGCAGTACTTC. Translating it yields CASSESPRREQYF.

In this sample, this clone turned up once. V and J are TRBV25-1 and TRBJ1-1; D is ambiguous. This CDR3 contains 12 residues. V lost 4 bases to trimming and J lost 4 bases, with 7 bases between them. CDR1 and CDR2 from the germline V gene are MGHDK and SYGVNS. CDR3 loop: CASSGISTEAFF. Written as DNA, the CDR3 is TGTGCCAGCAGTGGAATCAGCACTGAAGCTTTCTTT.

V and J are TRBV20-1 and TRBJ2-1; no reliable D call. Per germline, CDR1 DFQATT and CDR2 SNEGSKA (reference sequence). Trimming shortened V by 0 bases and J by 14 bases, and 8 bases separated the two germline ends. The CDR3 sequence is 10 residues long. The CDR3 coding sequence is TGCAGTGCTAGAGAGGCAAGGGAGTTCTTC. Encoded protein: CSAREAREFF.

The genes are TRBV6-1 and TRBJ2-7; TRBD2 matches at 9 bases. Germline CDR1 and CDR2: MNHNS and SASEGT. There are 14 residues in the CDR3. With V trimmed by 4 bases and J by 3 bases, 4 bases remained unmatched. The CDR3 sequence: CASSAGLAYYEQYF. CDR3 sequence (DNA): TGTGCCAGCAGTGCGGGACTAGCCTACTACGAGCAGTACTTC.

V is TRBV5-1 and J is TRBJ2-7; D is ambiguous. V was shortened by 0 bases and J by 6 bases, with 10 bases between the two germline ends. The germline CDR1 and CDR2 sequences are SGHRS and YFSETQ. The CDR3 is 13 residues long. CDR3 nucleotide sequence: TGCGCCAGCAGCTTGGAAACAATAGCCGAGCAGTACTTC. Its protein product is CASSLETIAEQYF.

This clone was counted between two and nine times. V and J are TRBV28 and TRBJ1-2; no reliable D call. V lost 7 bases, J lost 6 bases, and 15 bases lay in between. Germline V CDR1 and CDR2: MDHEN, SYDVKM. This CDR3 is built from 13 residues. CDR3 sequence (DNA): TGTGCCAGCACTGAGGGATATACGGATGGCTACACCTTC. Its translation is CASTEGYTDGYTF.

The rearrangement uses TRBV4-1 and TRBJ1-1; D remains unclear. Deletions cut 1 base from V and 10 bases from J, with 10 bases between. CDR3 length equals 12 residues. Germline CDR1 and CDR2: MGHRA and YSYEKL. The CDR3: CASSQAQSGAFF. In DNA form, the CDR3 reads TGCGCCAGCAGCCAAGCTCAGAGTGGAGCTTTCTTT.

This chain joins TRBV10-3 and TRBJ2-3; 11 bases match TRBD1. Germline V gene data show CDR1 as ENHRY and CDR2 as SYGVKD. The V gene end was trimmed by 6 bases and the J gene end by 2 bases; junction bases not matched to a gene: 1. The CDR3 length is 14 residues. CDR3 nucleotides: TGTGCCATCAGCGGACAGGGGGCCACAGATACGCAGTATTTT. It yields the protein CAISGQGATDTQYF.

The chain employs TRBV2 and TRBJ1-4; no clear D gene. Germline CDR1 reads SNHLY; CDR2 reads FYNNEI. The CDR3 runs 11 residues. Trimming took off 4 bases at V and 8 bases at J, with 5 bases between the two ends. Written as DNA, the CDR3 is TGTGCCAGCAGTGTGGAGGAAAAACTGTTTTTT. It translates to CASSVEEKLFF.